The 11 T cell receptor beta chains in this list originate from one sample, sequenced in a study of blood T cell repertoires in COVID-19. This table comes from immunoSEQ multiplex PCR, and its TCRdb copy is limited to in-frame clones, with some not included. The table has over 150,000 clones, roughly 84% seen once; the top ten hold approximately 1.1%. Source material: peripheral blood. The source is a man aged 35 to 55 with acute or convalescent COVID-19.

Concerning this clone itself: Within the sample, other DNA sequences also encode this same CDR3. The chain recombines TRBV7-9 with TRBJ1-2, with 11 bases identical to TRBD1. The V gene's germline CDR1 is SEHNR and CDR2 FQNEAQ (reference sequence). V shed 5 bases, J shed 8 bases, and the junction held 7 bases outside the gene matches. The CDR3 totals 14 residues. The CDR3 region is CASSLGQGAEGYTF. DNA for the CDR3: TGTGCCAGCAGCCTTGGACAGGGGGCGGAAGGCTACACCTTC.

The V call is TRBV12-3 or TRBV12-4, the J call TRBJ1-2; unclear D gene. The germline V and J ends were trimmed by 6 bases and 5 bases, with 10 bases remaining between them. CDR3 length equals 12 residues. The CDR3 DNA follows: TGTGCCAGCAGCCTAACAGTTTATGGCTACACCTTC. Translated: CASSLTVYGYTF.

The J gene is TRBJ1-4, the V gene TRBV7-8; possibly TRBD1 for D (5 bases). Germline V gene lookup returns CDR1 SGHVS and CDR2 FQNEAQ. This CDR3 comprises 15 residues. Between the trimmed V and J ends, which lost 1 base and 2 bases, there was a span of 8 bases. CDR3 DNA sequence: TGTGCCAGCAGCTTAGGACAGTCCACTAATGAAAAACTGTTTTTT. It encodes CASSLGQSTNEKLFF.

The gene calls are TRBV3-1 (or the pseudogene TRBV3-2) and TRBJ1-1, with no clear D. This CDR3 comprises 14 residues. V was clipped by 4 bases and J by 0 bases, with 9 bases between them. CDR1 LGHDT and CDR2 YNNKEL come from the germline V gene (reference sequence). The chain's CDR3 is CASSRSEMNTEAFF. CDR3 sequence (DNA): TGTGCCAGCAGCCGAAGCGAAATGAACACTGAAGCTTTCTTT.

The rearrangement links TRBV28 to TRBJ2-5; 15 nucleotides match TRBD2. Losses at the gene ends were 2 bases for V and 5 bases for J; bases not matched to a gene: 3. The CDR3 extends over 16 amino acids. CDR1 MDHEN and CDR2 SYDVKM come from the germline V gene. CDR3 residues: CASSLGTSGGYETQYF. The CDR3 DNA reads TGTGCCAGCAGTTTAGGGACTAGCGGGGGGTATGAGACCCAGTACTTC.

The chain couples TRBV7-6 to TRBJ2-1, with 8 bases identical to TRBD2. The junction had 15 bases not matched to a gene; V was cut back by 8 bases and J by 6 bases. The CDR3 totals 16 residues. Germline values: CDR1 SGHVS, CDR2 FNYEAQ. CDR3 sequence reads: CASLLSRGASGNEQFF. Here the CDR3 DNA reads TGTGCCAGCCTCCTATCGCGGGGGGCCTCAGGCAATGAGCAGTTCTTC.

The V call is TRBV5-4, the J call TRBJ2-7; D perhaps matches TRBD1 (6 bases). In germline, CDR1 is SGHNT, CDR2 YYREEE (reference sequence). The CDR3 runs to 15 residues. V shed 3 bases and J shed 0 bases, with 13 bases lying between them. CDR3: CASSSKTGNSYEQYF. The CDR3 bases are TGTGCCAGCAGCTCGAAGACAGGAAACTCCTACGAGCAGTACTTC.

This clone was observed a single time. The rearrangement uses TRBV2 and TRBJ1-1, with 7 bases identical to TRBD1. Germline values: CDR1 SNHLY, CDR2 FYNNEI. This CDR3 has 12 residues. The ends lost 8 bases at V and 6 bases at J; junction bases unmatched: 6. The CDR3 sequence is CASVRGQAEAFF. In DNA, the CDR3 is TGTGCCAGCGTGAGGGGGCAGGCTGAAGCTTTCTTT.

This chain connects TRBV4-1 to TRBJ1-2; D might be TRBD1 (6 bases). V was clipped by 4 bases and J by 2 bases, with 8 bases between them. Germline V gene lookup returns CDR1 MGHRA and CDR2 YSYEKL. The CDR3 runs to 13 residues. CDR3 sequence (DNA): TGCGCCAGCAGCCTTCAGGGGAACTATGGCTACACCTTC. Its translation: CASSLQGNYGYTF.

The CDR3 region has the DNA TGTGCCAGCAGTTATTTAGCGGGGGGCGGTGAGACCCAGTACTTC. Protein sequence: CASSYLAGGGETQYF. The V call is TRBV6-5, the J call TRBJ2-5; 10 bases map to TRBD2. CDR1 is MNHEY and CDR2 is SVGAGI in the germline V gene. The CDR3 spans 15 residues. J lost 5 bases, V lost 3 bases, and 6 bases had no gene match.

The rearrangement links TRBV19 to TRBJ1-5; weak D call: TRBD1 (5 bases). CDR3 length: 14 residues. Trimming cost V 7 bases and J 5 bases, with 15 bases left between them. CDR1 is LNHDA, CDR2 SQIVND, per germline (reference sequence). The CDR3 loop reads CASTSDRRDQPQHF. CDR3 bases: TGTGCCAGTACCTCCGACAGAAGAGATCAGCCCCAGCATTTT.